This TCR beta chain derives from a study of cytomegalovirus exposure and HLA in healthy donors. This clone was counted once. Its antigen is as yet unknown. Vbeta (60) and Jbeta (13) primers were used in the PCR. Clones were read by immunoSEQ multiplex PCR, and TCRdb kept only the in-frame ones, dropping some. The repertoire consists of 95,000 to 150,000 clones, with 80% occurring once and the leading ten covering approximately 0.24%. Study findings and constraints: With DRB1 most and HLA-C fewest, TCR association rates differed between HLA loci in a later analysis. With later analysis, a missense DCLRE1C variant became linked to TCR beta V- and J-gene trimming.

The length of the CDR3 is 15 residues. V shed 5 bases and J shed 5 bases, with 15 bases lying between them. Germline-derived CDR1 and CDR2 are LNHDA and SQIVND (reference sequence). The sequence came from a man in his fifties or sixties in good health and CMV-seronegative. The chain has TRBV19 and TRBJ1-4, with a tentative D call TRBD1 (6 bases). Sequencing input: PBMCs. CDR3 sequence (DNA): TGTGCCAGTAGTTCCCGGGGAGGGGGGAATGAAAAACTGTTTTTT. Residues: CASSSRGGGNEKLFF.